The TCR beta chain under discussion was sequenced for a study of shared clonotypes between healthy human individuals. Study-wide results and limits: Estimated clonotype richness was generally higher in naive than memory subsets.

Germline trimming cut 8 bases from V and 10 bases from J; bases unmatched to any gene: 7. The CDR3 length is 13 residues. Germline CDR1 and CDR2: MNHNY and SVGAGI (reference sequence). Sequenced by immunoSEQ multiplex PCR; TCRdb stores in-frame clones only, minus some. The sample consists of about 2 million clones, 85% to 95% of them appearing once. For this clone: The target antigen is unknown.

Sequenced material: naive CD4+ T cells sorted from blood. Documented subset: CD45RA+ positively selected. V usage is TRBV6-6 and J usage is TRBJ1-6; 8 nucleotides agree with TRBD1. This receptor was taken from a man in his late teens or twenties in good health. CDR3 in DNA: TGTGCCAGCGAGGACAGGGTGGGATCACCCCTCCACTTT. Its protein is CASEDRVGSPLHF.